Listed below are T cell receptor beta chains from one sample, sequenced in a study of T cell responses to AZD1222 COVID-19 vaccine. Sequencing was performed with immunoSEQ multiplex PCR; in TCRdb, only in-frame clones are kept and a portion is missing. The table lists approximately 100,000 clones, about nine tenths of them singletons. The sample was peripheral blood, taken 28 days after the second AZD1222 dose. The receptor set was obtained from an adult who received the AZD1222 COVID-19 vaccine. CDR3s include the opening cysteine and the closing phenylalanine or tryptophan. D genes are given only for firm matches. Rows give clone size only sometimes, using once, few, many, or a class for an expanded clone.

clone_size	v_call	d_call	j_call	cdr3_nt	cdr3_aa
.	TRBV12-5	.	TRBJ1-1	TGTGCTAGTGGTTTAGGATTCGGGACTGAAGCTTTCTTT	CASGLGFGTEAFF
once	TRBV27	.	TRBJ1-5	TGTGCCAGCGTGATGGACATCTCTCAGCCCCAGCATTTT	CASVMDISQPQHF
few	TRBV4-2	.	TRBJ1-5	TGTGCCAGCAGCCAAGGTAGGGGCTATAGCAATCAGCCCCAGCATTTT	CASSQGRGYSNQPQHF
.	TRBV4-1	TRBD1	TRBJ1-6	TGCGCCAGCAGCCACGCAGGGGGTAATTCACCCCTCCACTTT	CASSHAGGNSPLHF
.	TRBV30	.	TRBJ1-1	TGTGCCTGGAGTAACGAAATGAACACTGAAGCTTTCTTT	CAWSNEMNTEAFF
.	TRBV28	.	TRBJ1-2	TGTGCCAGCAGCTCCCTTAAAAGGCACGGCTATGGCTACACCTTC	CASSSLKRHGYGYTF
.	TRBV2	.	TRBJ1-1	TGTGCCAGCAGTGAAAAGGTGGGGGTGTACACTGAAGCTTTCTTT	CASSEKVGVYTEAFF
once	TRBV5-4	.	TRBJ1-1	TGTGCCAGCAGCTTGAGGCAGTCCGACACTGAAGCTTTCTTT	CASSLRQSDTEAFF
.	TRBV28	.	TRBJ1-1	TGTGCCAGCACCGGACAGTTTCTGAACACTGAAGCTTTCTTC	CASTGQFLNTEAFF
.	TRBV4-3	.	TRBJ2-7	TGCGCCAGCAGCCAAGATAGGGACCCCAGCTCCTACGAGCAGTACTTC	CASSQDRDPSSYEQYF
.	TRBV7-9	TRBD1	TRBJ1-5	TGTGCCAGCAGCGGGGACAGGGTGGGTATCGGCAATCAGCCCCAGCATTTT	CASSGDRVGIGNQPQHF
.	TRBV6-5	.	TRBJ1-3	TGTGCCAGCAGGGTGAGGGAGGGAAACACCATATATTTT	CASRVREGNTIYF
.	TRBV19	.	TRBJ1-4	TGTGCCAGTAGTCTCTACGGTGAAAAACTGTTTTTT	CASSLYGEKLFF
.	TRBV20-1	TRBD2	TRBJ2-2	TGCAGTGCTAGTTCCCGGGGGACTACACTTACCGGGGAGCTGTTTTTT	CSASSRGTTLTGELFF
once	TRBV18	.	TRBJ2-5	TGTGCCAGCTCGCGAGCCGGGTTTGAGACCCAGTACTTC	CASSRAGFETQYF
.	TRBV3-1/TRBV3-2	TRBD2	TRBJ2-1	TGTGCCAGCAGCCTGCAAGCCGGGACTAGTATAAAACTTCGGTTCTTC	CASSLQAGTSIKLRFF
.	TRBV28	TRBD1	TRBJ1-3	TGTGCCAGCAGTTTAAACAGGGGCTTCTCTGGAAACACCATATATTTT	CASSLNRGFSGNTIYF
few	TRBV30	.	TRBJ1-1	TGTGCCTGGAGTGACCGGGACATTGAAGCTTTCTTT	CAWSDRDIEAFF
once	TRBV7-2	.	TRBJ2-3	TGTGTCAGCAGCTCTTTGGTAGCAGATACGCAGTATTTT	CVSSSLVADTQYF
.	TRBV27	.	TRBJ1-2	TGTGCCAGCAGCCGGGTCGACCCAGGGTACTATGGCTACACCTTC	CASSRVDPGYYGYTF
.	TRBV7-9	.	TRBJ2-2	TGTGCCAGCAGCTCCCCGTGGGGGGAGCTGTTTTTT	CASSSPWGELFF
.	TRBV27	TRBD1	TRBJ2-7	TGTGCCAGCGGGCCGGGACAGGGAGACTACGAGCAGTACTTC	CASGPGQGDYEQYF